Reported below is one T cell receptor (beta chain). Antigen specificity is unknown. The sample belongs to a study of shared clonotypes between healthy human individuals. Findings and limits, study-wide: Sharing across a few donors was seen in around 5.1% of naive CD4 clonotypes. It was the non-shared clonotypes that had lower generation probabilities than clonotypes shared by all four donors. The authors expected sequencing depth to affect clonotype sharing among donors.

Profiling relied on immunoSEQ multiplex PCR, and the TCRdb table lists in-frame clones only, not all of them. Among some 1 million clones listed, around 74% were seen once. There are 14 residues in the CDR3. Germline CDR1 reads SGHAT; CDR2 reads FQNNGV. V lost 3 bases and J lost 9, with 15 bases in between. This chain connects TRBV11-2 to TRBJ2-1; D may correspond to TRBD1 or TRBD2 (5 bases each). This receptor was identified in a young man in good health. Sequencing used memory CD4+ T cells sorted from blood. The subset is: CD45RA-negative fraction. The DNA of the CDR3 is TGTGCCAGCAGCTTCCCCCCCGGGGCCGGTGAGCAGTTCTTC. Translated: CASSFPPGAGEQFF.